Each of the 20 T cell receptor beta chains below was sequenced from the same sample in a study of blood T cells in healthy people across ages. Alongside a J-beta primer mix, a sample-barcoded 5' primer served in a second PCR lasting about 7 to 11 cycles. MiXCR, run by TCRdb on the 5' RACE reads, gives a single entry per CDR3 protein. The sample contains roughly 1,800,000 distinct CDR3 sequences, roughly 50% of which appear only once. The specimen sequenced was blood. These receptors were obtained from a woman between 35 and 50 years old in good health.

The J gene is TRBJ1-2, the V gene TRBV28, with D hard to call. The CDR3 extends over 14 amino acids. CDR1 and CDR2 from the germline V gene are MDHEN and SYDVKM. Trimming took off 2 bases at V and 3 bases at J, with 10 bases between the two ends. The CDR3 nucleotides read TGTGCCAGCAGTTTAGTCGGGGATCACTATGGCTACACCTTC. Its translation is CASSLVGDHYGYTF.

This clonotype was seen many times. V is TRBV7-9 and J is TRBJ2-7; D is perhaps TRBD1 (5 bases). V was cut by 3 bases and J by 0 bases, with 9 bases left in between. The CDR3 loop spans 14 amino acids. The germline CDR1 and CDR2 sequences are SEHNR and FQNEAQ (reference sequence). CDR3 nucleotide sequence: TGTGCCAGCAGCTTGAGCAGGGACTCCTACGAGCAGTACTTC. Amino acid sequence: CASSLSRDSYEQYF.

The chain recombines TRBV4-3 with TRBJ2-1; the D is unclear. CDR1 is LGHNA, CDR2 YSLEER, per germline. Trimming left V 1 base short and J 3 bases short, with 10 bases between. The CDR3 is 15 amino acids. The CDR3 nucleotides read TGCGCCAGCAGCCAAGGGGTGCTTGTCTACAATGAGCAGTTCTTC. Protein: CASSQGVLVYNEQFF.

The chain is built from TRBV6-5 and TRBJ2-1; 12 bases map to TRBD2. The CDR3 is 15 residues long. V was pared by 6 bases and J by 6 bases, with 6 bases of the junction left unmatched. Germline values: CDR1 MNHEY, CDR2 SVGAGI. The DNA of the CDR3 is TGTGCCAGCAGGCTAGCGGGGGGGCTCAGCAATGAGCAGTTCTTC. Protein: CASRLAGGLSNEQFF.

This chain uses TRBV5-1 with TRBJ2-1; D is possibly TRBD2 (6 bases). This CDR3 is built from 14 residues. Germline CDR1 and CDR2: SGHRS and YFSETQ. Trimming removed 0 bases from V and 13 bases from J, with 17 bases in between. The CDR3 DNA sequence: TGCGCCAGCAGCTTGGCCGGGGGACCAGAGACCCAGTTCTTC. This translates into CASSLAGGPETQFF.

This chain links TRBV5-1 with TRBJ2-3; the D gene is possibly TRBD1 (6 bases). CDR1 is SGHRS and CDR2 is YFSETQ in the germline V gene. The CDR3 extends over 17 amino acids. The germline V and J ends were trimmed by 4 bases and 0 bases, with 18 bases remaining between them. For the CDR3, the DNA is TGCGCCAGCAGCAAACTAACGGGACACCCTAGCACAGATACGCAGTATTTT. Translation: CASSKLTGHPSTDTQYF.

This chain uses TRBV7-2 with TRBJ2-3, with 11 bases that match TRBD2. CDR3 size: 16 residues. The V gene end was trimmed by 5 bases and the J gene end by 1 base; junction bases not matched to a gene: 5. Per germline, CDR1 SGHTA and CDR2 FQGNSA. The CDR3 spells CASSEQLAGGTDTQYF. Written as DNA, the CDR3 is TGTGCCAGCAGCGAACAACTAGCGGGGGGCACAGATACGCAGTATTTT. Based on the CDR3 plus reference TRBV7-2 and TRBJ2-3, the full variable domain is GAGVSQSPSNKVTEKGKDVELRCDPISGHTALYWYRQSLGQGLEFLIYFQGNSAPDKSGLPSDRFSAERTGGSVSTLTIQRTQQEDSAVYLCASSEQLAGGTDTQYFGPGTRLTVL.

There are a few counts of this clonotype. V usage is TRBV4-3 and J usage is TRBJ2-1; D is undetermined. Germline V gives CDR1 LGHNA, CDR2 YSLEER. V shed 0 bases and J shed 1 base, with 7 bases lying between them. The CDR3 sequence is 15 residues long. The CDR3 reads CASSQDLESYNEQFF. The DNA of the CDR3 is TGCGCCAGCAGCCAAGATCTGGAGTCCTACAATGAGCAGTTCTTC.

The chain has TRBV5-1 and TRBJ2-1; D uncertain. CDR3 length equals 13 residues. The germline V gene encodes CDR1 SGHRS and CDR2 YFSETQ. V gave up 5 bases and J gave up 4 bases, with 10 bases separating them. The CDR3 loop reads CASRLVVYNEQFF. In DNA, the CDR3 is TGCGCCAGCAGGCTAGTCGTTTACAATGAGCAGTTCTTC. The full variable domain, in which reference TRBV5-1 and TRBJ2-1 provide the parts outside the CDR3, is KAGVTQTPRYLIKTRGQQVTLSCSPISGHRSVSWYQQTPGQGLQFLFEYFSETQRNKGNFPGRFSGRQFSNSRSEMNVSTLELGDSALYLCASRLVVYNEQFFGPGTRLTVL.

The chain recombines TRBV5-1 with TRBJ1-4; no clear D. The CDR3 spans 14 residues. Trimming removed 4 bases from V and 8 bases from J, with 15 bases in between. Germline values: CDR1 SGHRS, CDR2 YFSETQ. The DNA of the CDR3 is TGCGCCAGCAGCCAAATGGGGTTTGGAGAAAAACTGTTTTTT. Translation: CASSQMGFGEKLFF.

The chain carries TRBV10-3 and TRBJ1-2; D is unclear. Germline V gene lookup returns CDR1 ENHRY and CDR2 SYGVKD. V was pared by 0 bases and J by 0 bases, with 8 bases between. The CDR3 totals 15 residues. The CDR3 DNA follows: TGTGCCATCAGTGAGTCTGATAAAGCTAACTATGGCTACACCTTC. This gives the protein CAISESDKANYGYTF.

This clonotype occurred a few times. J is TRBJ1-4 and V is TRBV29-1, with D unresolved. Germline CDR1 is SQVTM and CDR2 is ANQGSEA. This CDR3 has 11 residues. Deletions cut 4 bases from V and 10 bases from J, with 10 bases between. The CDR3 DNA reads TGCAGCGTTGGGGTGACCGGAAAACTGTTTTTT. It is translated as CSVGVTGKLFF.

This clonotype was counted between two and nine times. The chain has TRBV14 and TRBJ1-6; a possible D gene is TRBD1 (5 bases). CDR3 length: 16 amino acids. The germline CDR1 and CDR2 sequences are SGHDN and FVKESK. V was cut by 4 bases and J by 7 bases, with 17 bases left in between. The CDR3 loop is CASSPLSRGGNSPLHF. The CDR3 bases are TGTGCCAGCAGCCCCTTATCAAGGGGTGGGAATTCACCCCTCCACTTT.

This clonotype was seen more than once but under ten times. The chain uses TRBV7-9 and TRBJ2-5, with D hard to call. This CDR3 comprises 15 residues. CDR1 and CDR2 (germline): SEHNR, FQNEAQ (reference sequence). The V end was cut by 4 bases, the J end by 2 bases, with 14 bases between. CDR3 sequence reads: CASSSGRNIQETQYF. CDR3 coding DNA: TGTGCCAGCAGCTCCGGACGGAACATACAAGAGACCCAGTACTTC.

This clonotype has just a few counts. The V gene is TRBV7-2, the J gene TRBJ2-4; possibly TRBD2 for D (5 bases). The J call is doubtful: the DNA matches TRBJ2-5 better. Per germline, CDR1 SGHTA and CDR2 FQGNSA. The CDR3 has 13 residues. This chain's CDR3 is CASSLRGEGTQYF. In nucleotides, the CDR3 is TGTGCCAGCAGCTTACGGGGAGAGGGGACCCAGTACTTC.

Comment on this clonotype: One junction end does not reproduce the germline sequence, and a read error may be involved. The rearrangement links TRBV7-8 to TRBJ2-1, with 7 nucleotides matching TRBD2. Germline V gene lookup returns CDR1 SGHVS and CDR2 FQNEAQ. The CDR3 totals 14 residues. Written as DNA, the CDR3 is TGTGCCAGCACCCGGGACTACGGATACAATGAGCAGTTATTC. Its protein is CASTRDYGYNEQLF.

This clonotype was seen a single time. This chain links TRBV6-2 or TRBV6-3 with TRBJ2-3, with TRBD2 identical over 8 bases. The CDR3 is 13 amino acids. After removal of 6 bases from V and 7 bases from J, the junction contained 6 bases not matched to a gene. Germline V gives CDR1 MNHEY, CDR2 SVGEGT. CDR3 residues: CASRGTSLYTQYF. The CDR3, as DNA: TGTGCCAGCAGGGGGACTAGTCTATATACGCAGTATTTT.

The chain carries TRBV5-5 and TRBJ2-7; no clear D. Germline CDR1 reads SGHKS; CDR2 reads YYEKEE (reference sequence). V was trimmed by 0 bases and J by 1 base, leaving 14 bases between them. This CDR3 has 16 amino acids. The CDR3 loop reads CASSLGVRTVSYEQYF. Written as DNA, the CDR3 is TGTGCCAGCAGCTTGGGCGTAAGGACCGTGTCCTACGAGCAGTACTTC.

The rearrangement links TRBV7-2 to TRBJ1-2; D not certain. Germline V gene lookup returns CDR1 SGHTA and CDR2 FQGNSA. This CDR3 is 15 amino acids long. Trimming stripped 9 bases from V and 3 bases from J, with 20 bases between. The CDR3 loop is CASSPRPGVYYGYTF. The CDR3 nucleotides are TGTGCCAGTAGTCCTCGACCGGGAGTGTACTATGGCTACACCTTC.

The chain links TRBV6-1 to TRBJ2-7; 7 bases line up with TRBD1. V was clipped by 4 bases and J by 3 bases; unmatched bases: 6. The V gene's germline CDR1 is MNHNS and CDR2 SASEGT. This CDR3 has 14 residues. The CDR3 region is CASSGSGTDYEQYF. CDR3 DNA sequence: TGTGCCAGCAGTGGGTCCGGGACAGACTACGAGCAGTACTTC.